This is a list of T cell receptor beta chains from one sample in a study of cytomegalovirus exposure and HLA in healthy donors. Here immunoSEQ multiplex PCR was the method, and the copy in TCRdb shows in-frame clones only, minus some. Of around 200,000 clones detected, around 86% appear once; the ten largest clones hold about a tenth. The sequencing sample was made of PBMCs. These TCRs come from a woman between 50 and 59 years old in good health and CMV-seropositive. The CDR3 runs from the conserved cysteine through the conserved F or W. A D gene is named only where the DNA matches it firmly. Where a row states a size, it is once, few, many or the class of an expanded clone; other rows omit it.

TRBJ2-7,TRBV11-2,.,.,TGTGCCAGCAGCCCCCTGGGCCAGGGCCTGAATTACGAGCAGTACTTC,CASSPLGQGLNYEQYF
TRBJ2-4,TRBV19,TRBD1,.,TGTGCCAGTAGTCCACCCCTTTCCGGGACAGAGTTAGCCAAAAACATTCAGTACTTC,CASSPPLSGTELAKNIQYF
TRBJ1-1,TRBV25-1,.,.,TGTGCCAGCAGTGAAGCCGGCAGGGACACTGAAGCTTTCTTT,CASSEAGRDTEAFF
TRBJ2-1,TRBV2,.,.,TGTGCCAGCAGTGAGTTCCCGGGGAATGAGCAGTTCTTC,CASSEFPGNEQFF
TRBJ1-1,TRBV5-5,.,.,TGTGCCAGCAGCTCGACAGGCCAGAACACTGAAGCTTTCTTT,CASSSTGQNTEAFF
TRBJ2-3,TRBV5-1,.,.,TGCGCCAGCAGCTTGGGGGGGCCAGATACGCAGTATTTT,CASSLGGPDTQYF
TRBJ2-5,TRBV28,.,.,TGTGCCAGCAGTTTAGTAGCGCGACAAGAGACCCAGTACTTC,CASSLVARQETQYF
TRBJ2-2,TRBV27,TRBD2,.,TGTGCCAGCAGTTTACTAGCGGGGAGCACCGGGGAGCTGTTTTTT,CASSLLAGSTGELFF
TRBJ2-7,TRBV7-9,.,.,TGTGCCAGCAGCTTAGAGGCAACAGGGCCCTACGAGCAGTACTTC,CASSLEATGPYEQYF
TRBJ1-6,TRBV7-9,TRBD1,.,TGTGCCAGCAGTCACACTGGGGGGACAGTTAGCTCACCCCTCCACTTT,CASSHTGGTVSSPLHF
TRBJ1-5,TRBV10-3,.,.,TGTGCCATCAGTGGGGAAGGGGGCAATCAGCCCCAGCATTTT,CAISGEGGNQPQHF
TRBJ1-1,TRBV6-6,.,.,TGTGCCAGCAGCCCTATTGCGAACACTGAAGCTTTCTTT,CASSPIANTEAFF
TRBJ2-7,TRBV19,TRBD2,.,TGTGCCAGTAGTATCTGGGGAGGGAGCGCCTACGAGCAGTACTTC,CASSIWGGSAYEQYF
TRBJ2-1,TRBV19,.,.,TGTGCCAGTAGGAGGTACAATGAGCAGTTCTTC,CASRRYNEQFF
TRBJ1-1,TRBV6-5,TRBD1,once,TGTGCCAGTTCGACAGGGGCGAACACTGAAGCTTTCTTT,CASSTGANTEAFF
TRBJ2-7,TRBV18,TRBD2,.,TGTGCCAGCTCACCAGCGGGGGGCGGCTCCTACGAGCAGTACTTC,CASSPAGGGSYEQYF
TRBJ1-6,TRBV2,TRBD1,.,TGTGCCAGCAGTGGTTGGGACAGATCCTATAATTCACCCCTCCACTTT,CASSGWDRSYNSPLHF
TRBJ1-2,TRBV5-8,.,.,TGTGCCAGCAGCTTGTGGTCTAAGGGCTACACCTTC,CASSLWSKGYTF
TRBJ2-3,TRBV7-2,TRBD2,.,TGTGCTGGGAGAGCGGGGGGAACTAGCACAGATACGCAGTATTTT,CAGRAGGTSTDTQYF
TRBJ2-1,TRBV2,TRBD2,.,TGTGCCAGCTCCACTAGCGGGGTCTACAATGAGCAGTTCTTC,CASSTSGVYNEQFF
TRBJ1-5,TRBV19,.,.,TGTGCCAGTAAAGGCCCGACTACGGACAGATACAATCAGCCCCAGCATTTT,CASKGPTTDRYNQPQHF
TRBJ1-6,TRBV27,.,.,TGTGCCAGCAAGGCGGGGGCCTCGGGGTATTCACCCCTCCACTTT,CASKAGASGYSPLHF
TRBJ2-7,TRBV5-8,TRBD1,.,TGTGCCAGCAGCTTGCATAGGACAGGGGTGAGATTGGAGCAGTACTTC,CASSLHRTGVRLEQYF
TRBJ1-5,TRBV28,.,.,TGTGCCAGCAGGGCCGGGGGGGCGTTCAATCAGCCCCAGCATTTT,CASRAGGAFNQPQHF
TRBJ2-1,TRBV7-3,.,.,TGTGCCAGCAGCTCCGGGTCTTACAATGAGCAGTTCTTC,CASSSGSYNEQFF
TRBJ2-7,TRBV30,TRBD2,.,TGTGCCTGGAGTGTACGGCGGGGGGGCTACACCTACGAGCAGTACTTC,CAWSVRRGGYTYEQYF
TRBJ1-4,TRBV18,.,.,TGTGCCAGCTCACTAACCCGGGGAGCAACTAATGAAAAACTGTTTTTT,CASSLTRGATNEKLFF
TRBJ2-7,TRBV27,.,.,TGTGCCAGCAGTGGGCCGGGGACTTCCCCCTACGAGCAGTACTTC,CASSGPGTSPYEQYF
TRBJ2-5,TRBV25-1,.,once,TGTGCCAGCACCCAATTCGAGGGAGGAGAGACCCAGTACTTC,CASTQFEGGETQYF
TRBJ2-2,TRBV11-2,.,.,TGTGCCAGCAGCCCCTACCAAAACACCGGGGAGCTGTTTTTT,CASSPYQNTGELFF
TRBJ1-2,TRBV5-1,.,.,TGCGCCAGCAGCTTGGGAGGCCCAGCTAACTATGGCTACACCTTC,CASSLGGPANYGYTF
TRBJ2-1,TRBV18,TRBD2,.,TGTGTCAGCTCATCCCTTCCTCCGACTAGCGGGGGCCACAATGAGCAGTTCTTC,CVSSSLPPTSGGHNEQFF
TRBJ1-5,TRBV19,.,few,TGTGCCAGTAGTTTCAGGCCCTCGGGGGGTAGCAATCAGCCCCAGCATTTT,CASSFRPSGGSNQPQHF
TRBJ1-6,TRBV7-6,.,once,TGTGCCAGCAGCCCCCTCGGGAGTAATTCACCCCTCCACTTT,CASSPLGSNSPLHF
TRBJ1-6,TRBV7-9,.,.,TGTGCCAGCAGGCTGGGCAGTTCCGATTCACCCCTCCACTTT,CASRLGSSDSPLHF
TRBJ1-5,TRBV30,.,once,TGTGCCTGGAGTAACGTAGCAAGTGGGCCCCAGCATTTT,CAWSNVASGPQHF
TRBJ1-3,TRBV4-3,.,.,TGCGCCAGCAGCCCTCGGGACAACTACTCTGGAAACACCATATATTTT,CASSPRDNYSGNTIYF
TRBJ1-5,TRBV4-2,.,.,TGTGCCAGCAGCCCAGGGGATAGCAATCAGCCCCAGCATTTT,CASSPGDSNQPQHF
TRBJ1-5,TRBV18,TRBD1,.,TGTGCCAGCTCACGATACGGGACAGCCATCCTACGGGTAGGAAGCAATCAGCCCCAGCATTTT,CASSRYGTAILRVGSNQPQHF
TRBJ2-3,TRBV5-1,TRBD2,.,TGCGCCAGCAGCTTGGCTAGCGGGGTGCCAGATACGCAGTATTTT,CASSLASGVPDTQYF
TRBJ1-1,TRBV28,.,.,TGTGCCTCAAGGCTACCACGACGGGACACTGAAGCTTTCTTT,CASRLPRRDTEAFF
TRBJ2-3,TRBV2,TRBD2,.,TGTGCCAGCAGTGAACTAGCGGGGGGACTTACAGATACGCAGTATTTT,CASSELAGGLTDTQYF
TRBJ1-1,TRBV28,TRBD1,.,TGTGCCAGCAGCCCGACTGACAGGGCTGGGGGCACTGAAGCTTTCTTT,CASSPTDRAGGTEAFF
TRBJ2-5,TRBV6-5,.,.,TGTGCCAGCAGTCAGGGGGCGGGGGTAGAGACCCAGTACTTC,CASSQGAGVETQYF
TRBJ1-1,TRBV28,.,.,TGTGCCAGCAGTTTGGGGCTACCGGGTGAAGCTTTCTTT,CASSLGLPGEAFF
TRBJ2-7,TRBV6-5,TRBD1,.,TGTGCCAGCAGTTACCTTTCGACAGGGGGCAGGGAGCAGTACTTC,CASSYLSTGGREQYF
TRBJ2-2,TRBV5-4,TRBD2,.,TGTGCCAGCAGCGATCCGGGACTAGCGGGGGGGAACACCGGGGAGCTGTTTTTT,CASSDPGLAGGNTGELFF
TRBJ1-2,TRBV6-1,.,.,TGTGCCAGCAGTGATCACCCTAGAGCTAACTATGGCTACACCTTC,CASSDHPRANYGYTF
TRBJ1-6,TRBV14,TRBD1,.,TGTGCCAGCAGCGGACGGGACAGGGGAAGTTCACCCCTCCACTTT,CASSGRDRGSSPLHF
TRBJ2-7,TRBV7-9,.,.,TGTGCCAGCAGCTTAATGGGCCCAGCCAACGAGCAGTACTTC,CASSLMGPANEQYF
TRBJ2-1,TRBV6-6,TRBD2,.,TGTGCCAGCAGTTACCCACTAGCGGGGGGCAACAATGAGCAGTTCTTC,CASSYPLAGGNNEQFF
TRBJ1-2,TRBV5-1,.,.,TGCGCCAGCAGCCCAACTGACTCCATACATGGCTACACCTTC,CASSPTDSIHGYTF
TRBJ2-6,TRBV27,TRBD1,.,TGTGCCACCAAAGCGGGGACAGGGGCTGGGGCCAACGTCCTGACTTTC,CATKAGTGAGANVLTF